These T cell receptor beta chains were read from a single sample in a study of cytomegalovirus exposure and HLA in healthy donors. Measured with immunoSEQ multiplex PCR; TCRdb has only the in-frame clones, and not every one. The sample consists of roughly 100,000 clones, more than 60% of them appearing once. Material for sequencing was PBMCs. Every receptor here comes from a man aged 25 to 40 in good health and CMV-seronegative. CDR3s include the opening cysteine and the closing phenylalanine or tryptophan. D genes are given only for firm matches. Rows may omit the clone size; those that give it use once, few, many or a size class.

CDR3 protein	CDR3 DNA	clone size	D gene	J gene	V gene
CASSLFVGGGYTF	TGTGCCAGCAGCTTATTTGTAGGGGGTGGCTACACCTTC	NA	NA	TRBJ1-2	TRBV5-4
CASSVGGGNEQYF	TGTGCCAGCAGCGTAGGGGGCGGTAACGAGCAGTACTTC	NA	NA	TRBJ2-7	TRBV9
CASSLGGAGQPQHF	TGTGCCAGCAGTTTAGGAGGGGCCGGTCAGCCCCAGCATTTT	NA	NA	TRBJ1-5	TRBV27
CASSSDRQHEQYF	TGTGCCAGCAGCTCGGACAGGCAGCACGAGCAGTACTTC	NA	TRBD1	TRBJ2-7	TRBV11-2
CAWSSGGAAEQFF	TGTGCCTGGAGTAGCGGGGGGGCGGCTGAGCAGTTCTTC	NA	TRBD2	TRBJ2-1	TRBV30
CAVGRGMDQPQHF	TGTGCCGTCGGCCGGGGGATGGATCAGCCCCAGCATTTT	few	NA	TRBJ1-5	TRBV27
CASSQDLGQPQHF	TGTGCCAGCAGCCAAGATCTCGGTCAGCCCCAGCATTTT	NA	NA	TRBJ1-5	TRBV14
CASSYSAGWNSPLHF	TGTGCCAGCAGTTACTCGGCAGGGTGGAATTCACCCCTCCACTTT	NA	NA	TRBJ1-6	TRBV6-5
CASSLPTGVHEQFF	TGTGCCAGCAGCTTGCCGACAGGGGTGCATGAGCAGTTCTTC	NA	TRBD1	TRBJ2-1	TRBV5-6
CASSSGGRGGELFF	TGTGCCAGCAGTTCCGGGGGTCGGGGCGGGGAGCTGTTTTTT	NA	NA	TRBJ2-2	TRBV6-6
CASSAGQAEEKLFF	TGTGCCAGCAGCGCGGGACAGGCGGAAGAAAAACTGTTTTTT	NA	TRBD1	TRBJ1-4	TRBV2
CASSLPIERQGAEQYF	TGTGCCAGCAGCTTACCAATCGAACGTCAGGGGGCCGAGCAGTACTTC	NA	TRBD1	TRBJ2-7	TRBV7-8
CASSQYRGSSQYF	TGTGCCAGCAGCCAATATAGGGGCTCTTCCCAGTACTTC	NA	NA	TRBJ2-7	TRBV14
CASSMGPGSGYTF	TGTGCCAGCAGCATGGGACCCGGGAGCGGCTACACCTTC	NA	NA	TRBJ1-2	TRBV5-8
CASSDLAGTNSYEQYF	TGCGCCAGCAGTGACCTGGCCGGGACTAACTCCTACGAGCAGTACTTC	NA	TRBD2	TRBJ2-7	TRBV10-2
CASKSGDETQYF	TGTGCCAGCAAGTCAGGGGATGAGACCCAGTACTTC	NA	NA	TRBJ2-5	TRBV6-6
CSPDGLAGGPGTGELFF	TGCAGCCCCGACGGTCTAGCGGGAGGGCCAGGCACCGGGGAGCTGTTTTTT	few	TRBD2	TRBJ2-2	TRBV29-1
CASSPAGATEAFF	TGTGCCAGCAGTCCCGCGGGGGCCACTGAAGCTTTCTTT	NA	NA	TRBJ1-1	TRBV13
CASTGGPTDTQYF	TGTGCCAGCACGGGAGGGCCGACAGATACGCAGTATTTT	once	TRBD2	TRBJ2-3	TRBV6-6
CASSLVPGSPEAFF	TGTGCCAGCAGCTTAGTCCCCGGGAGCCCTGAAGCTTTCTTT	NA	NA	TRBJ1-1	TRBV11-2
CASSYGTGGDTGELFF	TGTGCCAGCAGCTACGGGACAGGGGGGGACACCGGGGAGCTGTTTTTT	NA	TRBD1	TRBJ2-2	TRBV7-7
CASSFTGGNYGYTF	TGTGCCAGCAGTTTCACGGGGGGAAACTATGGCTACACCTTC	NA	NA	TRBJ1-2	TRBV28
CATLDREGQPQHF	TGTGCCACCCTCGACAGGGAAGGTCAGCCCCAGCATTTT	NA	TRBD1	TRBJ1-5	TRBV15
CASSPDSFGQPQHF	TGTGCCAGTAGTCCTGACAGCTTTGGGCAGCCCCAGCATTTT	NA	NA	TRBJ1-5	TRBV19
CASSQVGEGSGVTQYF	TGCGCCAGCAGCCAAGTAGGCGAAGGGAGCGGAGTTACGCAGTATTTT	NA	NA	TRBJ2-3	TRBV4-3
CASSASGRGSTREQFF	TGTGCCAGCAGCGCGAGCGGGAGGGGTTCTACCAGGGAGCAGTTCTTC	few	TRBD2	TRBJ2-1	TRBV5-4
CASSLAPGLAGADTQYF	TGTGCCAGCAGCCTAGCCCCCGGACTAGCGGGGGCCGATACGCAGTATTTT	NA	TRBD2	TRBJ2-3	TRBV7-2
CASSLTGVRQPQHF	TGTGCCAGCAGCTTGACAGGGGTTCGACAGCCCCAGCATTTT	NA	TRBD1	TRBJ1-5	TRBV7-8
CASSMGLASYEQYF	TGTGCCAGCAGCATGGGACTAGCATCCTACGAGCAGTACTTC	NA	TRBD2	TRBJ2-7	TRBV11-1
CASSLLRGDGYEQYF	TGTGCCAGCAGCTTATTGCGGGGGGATGGTTACGAGCAGTACTTC	few	TRBD2	TRBJ2-7	TRBV7-8
CASSFRGAGNTIYF	TGTGCCAGCAGTTTTCGGGGAGCAGGAAACACCATATATTTT	NA	NA	TRBJ1-3	TRBV27
CASSTTGVGWTDTQYF	TGTGCCAGCAGCACTACAGGGGTTGGTTGGACAGATACGCAGTATTTT	NA	TRBD1	TRBJ2-3	TRBV7-9
CASSIGGGARNDEAFF	TGTGCCAGTAGTATAGGGGGAGGGGCCCGGAATGATGAAGCTTTCTTT	NA	NA	TRBJ1-1	TRBV19
CASSRGLANEQFF	TGTGCCAGCAGCCGGGGACTAGCCAATGAGCAGTTCTTC	few	TRBD2	TRBJ2-1	TRBV6-5
CASSPTPIGRGDEQYF	TGTGCCAGCAGCCCAACCCCAATCGGCAGGGGTGACGAGCAGTACTTC	NA	NA	TRBJ2-7	TRBV7-3
CASSLAGRGPLNTGELFF	TGTGCCAGCAGCTTAGCGGGCAGGGGCCCATTGAACACCGGGGAGCTGTTTTTT	NA	NA	TRBJ2-2	TRBV7-8
CASSPGTSAHTDTQYF	TGTGCCAGCAGTCCTGGGACTAGCGCTCACACAGATACGCAGTATTTT	NA	TRBD2	TRBJ2-3	TRBV27
CASSPGQGSYNEQFF	TGCGCCAGCAGCCCGGGACAGGGAAGCTACAATGAGCAGTTCTTC	NA	TRBD1	TRBJ2-1	TRBV5-1
CAWSGVRLQDEQYF	TGTGCCTGGAGTGGGGTGAGATTGCAGGACGAGCAGTACTTC	NA	NA	TRBJ2-7	TRBV30
CASSVVVASGGNEQFF	TGTGCCAGCAGCGTAGTAGTGGCTAGCGGGGGCAATGAGCAGTTCTTC	NA	TRBD2	TRBJ2-1	TRBV9
CASIASGGRETQYF	TGTGCCAGCATAGCGTCAGGGGGCAGGGAGACCCAGTACTTC	NA	TRBD1	TRBJ2-5	TRBV7-6
CASSPGDEQYF	TGTGCCAGCTCCCCGGGGGACGAGCAGTACTTC	few	NA	TRBJ2-7	TRBV18
CASSVARYWTEATDTQYF	TGTGCCAGCAGTGTCGCGCGGTATTGGACAGAGGCCACAGATACGCAGTATTTT	NA	NA	TRBJ2-3	TRBV6-1
CASSLTGVQETQYF	TGTGCCAGCAGCTTGACAGGAGTCCAAGAGACCCAGTACTTC	once	NA	TRBJ2-5	TRBV5-6
CASSLARGDVEAFF	TGTGCCAGCAGCTTAGCGCGCGGAGATGTTGAAGCTTTCTTT	few	NA	TRBJ1-1	TRBV7-2
CASSDTDSPIYNEQFF	TGCGCCAGCAGTGATACGGACAGCCCGATCTACAATGAGCAGTTCTTC	NA	NA	TRBJ2-1	TRBV4-1
CASSPETGGTGELFF	TGCGCCAGCAGCCCCGAGACCGGGGGCACCGGGGAGCTGTTTTTT	NA	NA	TRBJ2-2	TRBV4-1
CASSLGREARFIQYF	TGTGCCAGCAGCTTGGGAAGGGAGGCCCGGTTCATTCAGTACTTC	NA	NA	TRBJ2-4	TRBV5-4
CASSLSGRNTEAFF	TGCGCCAGCAGCTTGTCGGGGAGGAACACTGAAGCTTTCTTT	NA	NA	TRBJ1-1	TRBV5-1
CASSVRAGYGYTF	TGTGCCAGCAGTGTGAGGGCCGGGTATGGCTACACCTTC	NA	NA	TRBJ1-2	TRBV6-4
CASSPGTSGDTDTQYF	TGCGCCAGCAGCCCGGGGACTAGCGGGGACACAGATACGCAGTATTTT	NA	TRBD2	TRBJ2-3	TRBV5-1
CAISKGEGPLGAFF	TGTGCCATCAGTAAAGGGGAGGGACCTCTGGGAGCTTTCTTT	few	NA	TRBJ1-1	TRBV10-3
CASSQGGSGAREQYF	TGCGCCAGCAGCCAAGGGGGATCAGGGGCCCGCGAGCAGTACTTC	NA	NA	TRBJ2-7	TRBV4-3
CASSFPAGGAETQYF	TGTGCCAGCAGTTTTCCAGCGGGAGGTGCAGAGACCCAGTACTTC	NA	TRBD2	TRBJ2-5	TRBV28
CASSPTSGANTGELFF	TGTGCCAGCAGCCCGACTAGCGGGGCGAACACCGGGGAGCTGTTTTTT	NA	TRBD2	TRBJ2-2	TRBV7-2
CASSPASGSGAQYF	TGTGCCAGCAGCCCCGCTAGCGGGAGCGGGGCCCAGTACTTC	NA	TRBD2	TRBJ2-5	TRBV7-9
CASTLGGSYNEQFF	TGTGCCAGCACATTGGGGGGCTCCTACAATGAGCAGTTCTTC	NA	NA	TRBJ2-1	TRBV28